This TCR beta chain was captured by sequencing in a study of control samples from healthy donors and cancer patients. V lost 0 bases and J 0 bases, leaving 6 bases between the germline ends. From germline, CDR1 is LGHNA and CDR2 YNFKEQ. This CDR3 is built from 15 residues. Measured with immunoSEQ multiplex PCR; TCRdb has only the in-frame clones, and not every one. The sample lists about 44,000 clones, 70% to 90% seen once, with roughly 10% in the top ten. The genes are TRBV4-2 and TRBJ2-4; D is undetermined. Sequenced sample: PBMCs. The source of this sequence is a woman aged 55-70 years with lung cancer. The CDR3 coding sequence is TGTGCCAGCAGCCAAGATTCGGAAGCCAAAAACATTCAGTACTTC. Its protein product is CASSQDSEAKNIQYF.